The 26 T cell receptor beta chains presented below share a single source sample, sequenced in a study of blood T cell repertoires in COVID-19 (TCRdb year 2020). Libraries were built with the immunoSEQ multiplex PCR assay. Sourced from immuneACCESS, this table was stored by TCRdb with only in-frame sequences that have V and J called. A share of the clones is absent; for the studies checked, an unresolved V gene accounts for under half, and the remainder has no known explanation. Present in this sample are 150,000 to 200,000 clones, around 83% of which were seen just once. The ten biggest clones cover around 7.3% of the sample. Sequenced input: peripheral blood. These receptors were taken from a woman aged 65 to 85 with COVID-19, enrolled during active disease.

The chain's CDR3 is CASRGGPDTGELFF. The CDR3, as DNA: TGTGCCAGCAGGGGAGGGCCGGACACCGGGGAGCTGTTTTTT. The chain is built from TRBV9 and TRBJ2-2, with 7 bases matching TRBD2. Germline lookup yields CDR1 SGDLS and CDR2 YYNGEE. This CDR3 contains 14 residues. V was pared by 5 bases and J by 3 bases, with 4 bases of the junction left unmatched.

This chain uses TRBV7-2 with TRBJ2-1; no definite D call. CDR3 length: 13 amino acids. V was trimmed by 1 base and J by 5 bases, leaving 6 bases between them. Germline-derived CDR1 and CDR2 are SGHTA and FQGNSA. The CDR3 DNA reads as TGTGCCAGCAGCTTAGGACTTAACAATGAGCAGTTCTTC. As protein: CASSLGLNNEQFF.

The CDR3 DNA sequence: TGTGCCAGCAGCTTAGTCCAGGGAAGGTACAATGAGCAGTTCTTC. Amino acid sequence: CASSLVQGRYNEQFF. This chain connects TRBV7-9 to TRBJ2-1, with D tentatively TRBD1 (5 bases). V lost 1 base, J lost 4 bases, and 11 bases lay in between. This CDR3 is built from 15 residues. Germline lookup yields CDR1 SEHNR and CDR2 FQNEAQ (reference sequence).

The CDR3 sequence: CASSIGGQGQDTQYF. In DNA form, the CDR3 reads TGTGCCAGTAGTATAGGAGGGCAGGGACAAGATACGCAGTATTTT. The V gene is TRBV19, the J gene TRBJ2-3; possibly TRBD1 for D (6 bases). CDR1 is LNHDA and CDR2 is SQIVND in the germline V gene (reference sequence). There are 15 residues in the CDR3. Trimming stripped 1 base from V and 5 bases from J, with 13 bases between.

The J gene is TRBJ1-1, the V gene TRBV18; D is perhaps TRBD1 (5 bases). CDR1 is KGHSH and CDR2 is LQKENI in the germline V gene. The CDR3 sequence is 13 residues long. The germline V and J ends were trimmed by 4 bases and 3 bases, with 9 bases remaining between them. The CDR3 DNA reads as TGTGCCAGCTCACGGGTAGGGGACACTGAAGCTTTCTTT. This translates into CASSRVGDTEAFF.

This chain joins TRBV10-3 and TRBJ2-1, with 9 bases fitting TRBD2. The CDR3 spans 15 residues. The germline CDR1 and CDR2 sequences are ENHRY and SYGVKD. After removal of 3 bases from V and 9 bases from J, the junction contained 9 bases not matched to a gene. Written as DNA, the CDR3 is TGTGCCATCAGTGACCGACTAGCGGCTTCAGGTGAGCAGTTCTTC. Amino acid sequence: CAISDRLAASGEQFF.

CDR3 sequence: CASSLVDEQFF. CDR3 coding DNA: TGTGCCAGCAGCTTAGTCGATGAGCAGTTCTTC. V and J are TRBV11-2 and TRBJ2-1; D gene ambiguous. The germline gives CDR1 SGHAT, CDR2 FQNNGV. Between the trimmed V and J ends, which lost 1 base and 8 bases, there was a span of 3 bases. This CDR3 comprises 11 residues. Full variable domain (outside the CDR3, taken from reference TRBV11-2 and TRBJ2-1): EAGVAQSPRYKIIEKRQSVAFWCNPISGHATLYWYQQILGQGPKLLIQFQNNGVVDDSQLPKDRFSAERLKGVDSTLKIQPAKLEDSAVYLCASSLVDEQFFGPGTRLTVL.

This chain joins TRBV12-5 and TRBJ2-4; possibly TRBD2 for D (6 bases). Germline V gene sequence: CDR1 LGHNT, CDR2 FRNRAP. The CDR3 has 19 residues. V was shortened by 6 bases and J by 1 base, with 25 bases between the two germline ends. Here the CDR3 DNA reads TGTGCTAGTGGACCCAGGCTGACTAGAGAGATGTGGGCCAAAAACATTCAGTACTTC. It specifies CASGPRLTREMWAKNIQYF.

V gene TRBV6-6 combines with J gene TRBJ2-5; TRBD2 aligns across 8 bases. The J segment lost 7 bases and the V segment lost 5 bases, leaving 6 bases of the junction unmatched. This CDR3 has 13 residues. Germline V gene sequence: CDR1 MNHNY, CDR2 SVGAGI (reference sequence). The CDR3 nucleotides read TGTGCCAGCAGTGCCACTAGCGGAGGGACCCAGTACTTC. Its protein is CASSATSGGTQYF.

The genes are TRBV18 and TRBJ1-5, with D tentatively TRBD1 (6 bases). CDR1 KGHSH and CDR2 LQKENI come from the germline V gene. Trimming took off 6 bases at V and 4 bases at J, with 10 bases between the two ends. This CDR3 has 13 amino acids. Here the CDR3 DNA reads TGTGCCAGCTCGACAGGTTATAATCAGCCCCAGCATTTT. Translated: CASSTGYNQPQHF.

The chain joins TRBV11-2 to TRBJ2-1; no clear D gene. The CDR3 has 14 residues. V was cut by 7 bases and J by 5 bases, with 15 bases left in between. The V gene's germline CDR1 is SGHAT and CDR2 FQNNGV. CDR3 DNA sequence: TGTGCCAGCACGTTATCCTTTATCCACAATGAGCAGTTCTTC. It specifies CASTLSFIHNEQFF.

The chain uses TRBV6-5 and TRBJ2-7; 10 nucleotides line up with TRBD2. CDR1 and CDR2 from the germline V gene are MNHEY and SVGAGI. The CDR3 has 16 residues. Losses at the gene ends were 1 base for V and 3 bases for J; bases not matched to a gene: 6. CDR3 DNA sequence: TGTGCCAGCAGTTACTTGTTAGCGGGGGGACTCTACGAGCAGTACTTC. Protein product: CASSYLLAGGLYEQYF.

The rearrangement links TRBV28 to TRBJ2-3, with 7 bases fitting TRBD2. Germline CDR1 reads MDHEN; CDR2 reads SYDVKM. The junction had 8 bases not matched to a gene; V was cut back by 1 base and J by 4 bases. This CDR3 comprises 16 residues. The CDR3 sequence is CASSLLSRLASDTQYF. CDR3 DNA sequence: TGTGCCAGCAGTTTATTAAGTCGACTAGCCTCAGATACGCAGTATTTT. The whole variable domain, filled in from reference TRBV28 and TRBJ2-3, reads DVKVTQSSRYLVKRTGEKVFLECVQDMDHENMFWYRQDPGLGLRLIYFSYDVKMKEKGDIPEGYSVSREKKERFSLILESASTNQTSMYLCASSLLSRLASDTQYFGPGTRLTVL.

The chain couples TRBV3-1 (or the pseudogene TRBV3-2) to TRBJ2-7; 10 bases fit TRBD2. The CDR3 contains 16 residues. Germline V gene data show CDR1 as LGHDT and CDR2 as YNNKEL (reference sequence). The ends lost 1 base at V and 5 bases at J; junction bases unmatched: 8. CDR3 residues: CASSQGNPSGRHEQYF. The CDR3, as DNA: TGTGCCAGCAGCCAAGGGAATCCTAGCGGGAGACACGAGCAGTACTTC.

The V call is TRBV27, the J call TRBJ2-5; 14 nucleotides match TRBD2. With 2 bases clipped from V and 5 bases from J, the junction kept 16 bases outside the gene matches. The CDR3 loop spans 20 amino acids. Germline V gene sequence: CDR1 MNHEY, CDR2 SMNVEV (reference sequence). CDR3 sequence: CASSLIDSGTSGSFTETQYF. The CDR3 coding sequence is TGTGCCAGCAGTTTAATCGATTCTGGGACTAGCGGGAGTTTTACCGAGACCCAGTACTTC.

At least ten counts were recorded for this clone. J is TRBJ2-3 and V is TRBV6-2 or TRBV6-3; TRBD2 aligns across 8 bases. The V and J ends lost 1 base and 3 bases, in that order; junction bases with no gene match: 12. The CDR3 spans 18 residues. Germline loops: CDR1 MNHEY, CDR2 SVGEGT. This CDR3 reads CASSYLAGHSARTDTQYF. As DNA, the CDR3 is TGTGCCAGCAGTTACTTAGCGGGGCACTCCGCACGGACAGATACGCAGTATTTT.

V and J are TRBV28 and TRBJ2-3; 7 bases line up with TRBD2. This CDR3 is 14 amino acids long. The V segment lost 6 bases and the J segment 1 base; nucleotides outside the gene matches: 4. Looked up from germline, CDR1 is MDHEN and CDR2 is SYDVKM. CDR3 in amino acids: CASSLTSGTDTQYF. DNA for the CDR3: TGTGCCAGCAGCCTCACTAGCGGCACAGATACGCAGTATTTT.

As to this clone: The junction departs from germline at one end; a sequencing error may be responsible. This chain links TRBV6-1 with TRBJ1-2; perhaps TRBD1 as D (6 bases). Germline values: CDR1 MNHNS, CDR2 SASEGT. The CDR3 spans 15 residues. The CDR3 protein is CASCEGGRSNYGYTF. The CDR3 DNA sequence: TGTGCCAGCTGTGAGGGGGGACGGTCTAACTATGGCTACACCTTC.

The DNA of the CDR3 is TGTGCCAGCAGCCCCGGACAGGGCTTACAGCCCCAGCATTTT. This sequence encodes CASSPGQGLQPQHF. This sequence joins TRBV5-8 and TRBJ1-5, with 8 bases fitting TRBD1. Germline CDR1 reads SGHTS; CDR2 reads YDEGEE. Trimming cost V 4 bases and J 7 bases; bases outside gene matches: 7. The CDR3 consists of 14 residues.

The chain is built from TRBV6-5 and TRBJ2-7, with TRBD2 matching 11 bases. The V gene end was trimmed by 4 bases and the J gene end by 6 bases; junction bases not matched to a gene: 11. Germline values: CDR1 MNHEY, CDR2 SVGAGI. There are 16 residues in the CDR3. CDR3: CASSSGSGRVEGEQYF. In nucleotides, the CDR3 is TGTGCCAGCAGTTCCGGTAGCGGGAGGGTGGAGGGCGAGCAGTACTTC.

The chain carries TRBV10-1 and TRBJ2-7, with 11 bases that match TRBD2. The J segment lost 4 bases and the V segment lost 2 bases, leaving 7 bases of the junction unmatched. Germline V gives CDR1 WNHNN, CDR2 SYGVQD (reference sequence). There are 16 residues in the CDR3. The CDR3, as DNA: TGCGCCAGCAGTGAGACTAGCGGGGGAATCGGATACGAGCAGTACTTC. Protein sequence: CASSETSGGIGYEQYF.

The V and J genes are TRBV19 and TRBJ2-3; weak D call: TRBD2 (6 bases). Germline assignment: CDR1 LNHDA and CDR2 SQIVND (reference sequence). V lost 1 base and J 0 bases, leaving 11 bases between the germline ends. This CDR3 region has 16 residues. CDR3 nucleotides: TGTGCCAGTAGTATAGGCGGACTAACTAGCACAGATACGCAGTATTTT. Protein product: CASSIGGLTSTDTQYF. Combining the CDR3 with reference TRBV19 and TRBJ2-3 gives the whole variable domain DGGITQSPKYLFRKEGQNVTLSCEQNLNHDAMYWYRQDPGQGLRLIYYSQIVNDFQKGDIAEGYSVSREKKESFPLTVTSAQKNPTAFYLCASSIGGLTSTDTQYFGPGTRLTVL.

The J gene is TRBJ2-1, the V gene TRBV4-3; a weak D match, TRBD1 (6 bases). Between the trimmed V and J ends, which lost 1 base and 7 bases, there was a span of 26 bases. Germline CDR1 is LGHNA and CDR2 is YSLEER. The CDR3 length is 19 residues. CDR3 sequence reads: CASSQVPTSTGQLRNEQFF. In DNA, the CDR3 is TGCGCCAGCAGCCAAGTTCCCACCTCGACAGGCCAACTAAGGAATGAGCAGTTCTTC.

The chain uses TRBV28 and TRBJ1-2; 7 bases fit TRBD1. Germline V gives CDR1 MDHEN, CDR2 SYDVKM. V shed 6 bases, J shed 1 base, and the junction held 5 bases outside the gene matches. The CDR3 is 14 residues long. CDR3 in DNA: TGTGCCAGCAGAGATCGACAGGGTAACTATGGCTACACCTTC. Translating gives CASRDRQGNYGYTF.

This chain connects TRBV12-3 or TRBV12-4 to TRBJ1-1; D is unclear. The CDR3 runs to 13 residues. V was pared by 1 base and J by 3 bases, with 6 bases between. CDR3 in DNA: TGTGCCAGCAGTTTAGACGACTACACTGAAGCTTTCTTT. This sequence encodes CASSLDDYTEAFF.

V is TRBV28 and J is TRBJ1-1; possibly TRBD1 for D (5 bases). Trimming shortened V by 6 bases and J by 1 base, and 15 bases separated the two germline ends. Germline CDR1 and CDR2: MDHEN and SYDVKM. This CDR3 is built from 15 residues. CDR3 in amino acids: CASRRGLTGNTEAFF. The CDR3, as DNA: TGTGCCAGCAGGCGGGGACTGACCGGGAACACTGAAGCTTTCTTT.